The present T cell receptor (beta chain) was sequenced within a study of tumor-infiltrating lymphocytes in primary liver carcinoma (dated by TCRdb to about 2017). Regarding the research as a whole: Of the five patients, three men and two women aged 30 to 69 years, four had hepatocellular carcinoma and one had combined HCC and intrahepatic cholangiocarcinoma. Repertoires from technical replicates were highly reproducible, with mean shared-clone rates about 0.88 and correlation coefficients above 0.95. Each sample produced about 3.5 to 7.5 million productive TCRbeta reads, and read depth showed no significant difference between tissue types. To link TCRbeta repertoire diversity to the local molecular phenotype, the 20 to 25 tumor region samples were profiled with Agilent mRNA microarrays. TCRbeta repertoire sequencing covered 35 specimens from 5 patients: some 25 tumor regions, 5 adjacent noncancerous liver tissues and 5 peripheral blood samples. Tumors of the five patients were stage T1-T3 N0M0 with maximum diameters of roughly 4 to 11 cm. TCRbeta repertoire sequencing, expression microarrays and whole-exome sequencing were combined in the study across five regions of each liver tumor, with adjacent normal tissue and blood also included.

Paper-wide results and their limitations: Because only the TCR beta chain was sequenced and unpaired alpha chains were not captured, true repertoire diversity is likely underestimated. Only about 8-24% of top clones were found in all five regions of a tumor, suggesting spatial heterogeneity of tumor-infiltrating T cells. With just 4 or 5 patients in the study, the authors point out that the findings should be validated in a larger study. Because the samples were bulk and unsorted, CD4+ and CD8+ T cell repertoires could not be compared. Repertoire overlap was found to be higher between tumor regions (mean roughly 35%) than between tumor-adjacent (approximately 17%) or tumor-blood (roughly 15%) pairs, consistent with antigen-driven expansion. The top 250 clones made up a significantly larger repertoire fraction in tumors than in blood (p = 0.039).

Deletion took 0 bases off V and 0 bases off J, with a span of 7 bases between the germline ends. From its cysteine to its phenylalanine, the CDR3 spans 14 amino acids. The sequence is cut down to CDR3 DNA, 42 bases in frame from base 1. Sequences SGHRS (CDR1) and YFSETQ (CDR2) are obtained from the germline V gene. Using a constant-region primer and ProtoScript II reverse transcriptase, TCRbeta-specific cDNA was reverse-transcribed from approximately 0.55 ug total RNA. Three nested multiplex PCR rounds, following a slightly modified ARM-PCR procedure, were used to build the TCRbeta libraries. Each of the first two PCR rounds ran for 9 to 11 cycles using multiplex TRBV1-TRBV30 forward primers together with a Cbeta reverse primer. Sample barcodes and Illumina adapters were added in a final 25-cycle PCR using Deep VentR polymerase. Before sequencing, amplicons of 200-500 bp were purified from gel using a QIAquick gel extraction kit. An Illumina HiSeq 2500 was used to sequence the TCRbeta amplicons, generating 250-bp paired-end reads. In the original analysis: Reads were quality-trimmed with Trimmomatic v0.33, and paired reads were merged with FLASH v1.2.11 to recover full CDR3 sequences. V, D and J germline segments were assigned to the rearranged TCRbeta sequences using MiGEC v1.2.1b. Clonotype statistics, along with Shannon-Wiener diversity indices, were calculated using VDJtools v1.0.0. To reduce sampling bias, subsequent analyses other than the diversity analysis used only the 250 most abundant clonotypes in each sample. TCRdb redid the processing of the public reads, applying fastp at Q25 and MiXCR, and retained in-frame beta chains. A single entry per CDR3 protein holds the most common genes and DNA from its merged rows. TCRdb, not the authors, supplied the V and J calls. The sample table shows 100,000 or so distinct CDR3 sequences, and roughly 69% are seen once. The leading ten clones occupy over 7.5% of the sample.

Without any cell sorting, total RNA and DNA were co-extracted from about 21-30 mg of bulk tissue using the AllPrep DNA/RNA mini kit. Between late 2015 and early 2016, 4 or 5 patients in China with histopathologically diagnosed primary liver carcinoma had surgical resection. Patients had chronic HBV infection and were treatment-naive at sampling. Each tumor was sampled at five spatially separated regions: the superior, inferior, left-lateral and right-lateral poles and the tumor centre. Histological examination found more than 75% viable tumor cells in every tumor sample. Fresh tumor and adjacent tissue pieces were bisected, with one half stored in RNAlater at -80 degrees C and the other half sent for histology. This clonotype was recorded at least ten times. Its binding antigen is unknown. The input lacks base qualities; no much larger clone sits a single base away.

This chain joins TRBV5-1 to TRBJ2-7; no D gene call is confident. The receptor's source is a woman in her sixties with primary liver carcinoma and hepatitis B virus infection. Material for sequencing was liver tumor tissue from sampling region 5. This specimen's cell subset or site label, per the study, means: tumor region T5, tumor centre. The CDR3 protein is CASSLDSLSYEQYF. The nucleotides are TGCGCCAGCAGCTTGGACTCCCTCTCCTACGAGCAGTACTTC.